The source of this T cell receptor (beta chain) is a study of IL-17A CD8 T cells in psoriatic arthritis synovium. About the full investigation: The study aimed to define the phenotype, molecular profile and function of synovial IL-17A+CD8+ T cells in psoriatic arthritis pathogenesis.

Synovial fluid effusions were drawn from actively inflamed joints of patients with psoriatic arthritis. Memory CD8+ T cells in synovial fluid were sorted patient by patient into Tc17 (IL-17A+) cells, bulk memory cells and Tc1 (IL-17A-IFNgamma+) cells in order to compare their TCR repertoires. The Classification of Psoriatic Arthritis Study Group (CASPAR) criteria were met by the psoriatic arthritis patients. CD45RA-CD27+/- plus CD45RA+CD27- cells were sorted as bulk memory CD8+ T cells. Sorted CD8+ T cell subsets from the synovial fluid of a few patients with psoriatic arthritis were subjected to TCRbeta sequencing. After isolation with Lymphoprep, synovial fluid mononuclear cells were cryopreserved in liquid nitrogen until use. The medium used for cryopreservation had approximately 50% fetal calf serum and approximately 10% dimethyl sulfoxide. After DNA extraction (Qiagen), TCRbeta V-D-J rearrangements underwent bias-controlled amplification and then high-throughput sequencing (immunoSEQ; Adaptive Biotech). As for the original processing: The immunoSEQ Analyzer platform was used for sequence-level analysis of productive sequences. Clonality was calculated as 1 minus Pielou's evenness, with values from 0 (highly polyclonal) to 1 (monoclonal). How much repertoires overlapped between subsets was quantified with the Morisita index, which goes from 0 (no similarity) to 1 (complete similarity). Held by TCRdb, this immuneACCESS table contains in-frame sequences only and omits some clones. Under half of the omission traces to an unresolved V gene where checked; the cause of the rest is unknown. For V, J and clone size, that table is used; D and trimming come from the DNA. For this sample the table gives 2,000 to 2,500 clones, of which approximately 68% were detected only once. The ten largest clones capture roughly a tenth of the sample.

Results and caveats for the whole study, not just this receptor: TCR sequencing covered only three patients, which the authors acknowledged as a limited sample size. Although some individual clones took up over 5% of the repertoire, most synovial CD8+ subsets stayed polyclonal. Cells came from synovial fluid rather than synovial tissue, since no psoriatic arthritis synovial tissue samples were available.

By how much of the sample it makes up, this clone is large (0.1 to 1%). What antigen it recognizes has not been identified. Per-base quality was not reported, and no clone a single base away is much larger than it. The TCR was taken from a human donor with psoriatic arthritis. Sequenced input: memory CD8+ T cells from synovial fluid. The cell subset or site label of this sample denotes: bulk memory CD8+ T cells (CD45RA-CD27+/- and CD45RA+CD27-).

The DNA sequence is as follows: TGTGCCAGTAGTCCCCGGCCAGAGACCCAGTACTTC. Translation gives CASSPRPETQYF. Here the chain combines TRBV19 and TRBJ2-5; the D gene is not confidently resolved. The germline ends are 8 bases apart after V is trimmed by 5 bases and J by 4 bases. The CDR3 sequence holds 12 residues, the cysteine and phenylalanine included. Only CDR3 DNA is held: 36 bases, read in frame from base 1. According to the germline V gene (reference sequence), CDR1 reads LNHDA and CDR2 reads SQIVND.